This TCR beta chain was sequenced for a study of shared clonotypes between healthy human individuals. This CDR3 region has 17 residues. V lost 5 bases and J lost 3, with 23 bases in between. CDR1 is LNHDA and CDR2 is SQIVND in the germline V gene (reference sequence). This clone was seen a single time. Its cognate antigen is unknown. Among the donors, all were Caucasian adults who lived in Nashville, Tennessee. Subsets obtained from CD4+ cells comprised CD45RA+ naive and CD45RA-negative memory cells. Assay: immunoSEQ multiplex PCR; the TCRdb copy retains only in-frame clones and omits some. The table records over 1.4 million clones, roughly 96% of them present only once. Broader study findings: Four donors held approximately 5% of naive CD4 clonotypes in common. Among the subsets, naive ones generally showed larger estimated richness than memory ones.

This TCR derives from a young man in good health. V usage is TRBV19 and J usage is TRBJ2-7; perhaps TRBD2 as D (5 bases). Material: naive CD4+ T cells sorted from blood. Subset in this sample: CD45RA+ positively selected. For the CDR3, the DNA is TGTGCCAGTAGTTTCGGGGATAGCAGAGCCCCCTTCTACGAGCAGTACTTC. It is translated as CASSFGDSRAPFYEQYF.